These 13 T cell receptor beta chains share one sample of origin, sequenced in a study of blood T cells in healthy people across ages. Next came a second PCR, run for roughly 6 to 11 cycles, which used a sample-barcoded 5' primer along with a J-beta primer mix. TCRdb itself ran the 5' RACE reads through MiXCR, one entry per CDR3 protein. Of more than 700,000 distinct CDR3 sequences in the sample, 50% to 65% were seen once. The specimen was blood. The receptors here all came from an elderly man in good health.

The chain has TRBV11-1 and TRBJ2-1; weak D call: TRBD2 (5 bases). CDR1 SGHAT and CDR2 FQDESV come from the germline V gene (reference sequence). Between the trimmed V and J ends, which lost 2 bases and 0 bases, there was a span of 11 bases. This CDR3 contains 16 residues. CDR3 sequence reads: CASSLTRDSSYNEQFF. CDR3 nucleotides: TGTGCCAGCAGCTTAACTCGGGATAGCTCCTACAATGAGCAGTTCTTC.

The rearrangement uses TRBV5-1 and TRBJ1-1; 8 nucleotides line up with TRBD1. The CDR3 sequence is 12 residues long. V was pared by 2 bases and J by 10 bases, with 4 bases of the junction left unmatched. Germline V gene lookup returns CDR1 SGHRS and CDR2 YFSETQ. CDR3 residues: CASSFDRGGAFF. The CDR3 DNA reads TGCGCCAGCAGCTTTGACAGGGGTGGAGCTTTCTTT.

DNA for the CDR3: TGTGCCAGCAGTCACATCCAAGAGACCCAGTACTTC. It specifies CASSHIQETQYF. The V call is TRBV6-6, the J call TRBJ2-5; D gene unclear. The CDR3 totals 12 residues. CDR1 MNHNY and CDR2 SVGAGI come from the germline V gene (reference sequence). V was shortened by 5 bases and J by 1 base, with 5 bases between the two germline ends.

The chain recombines TRBV5-4 with TRBJ1-2; possibly TRBD1 for D (5 bases). V was clipped by 4 bases and J by 5 bases, with 12 bases between them. Germline V gene lookup returns CDR1 SGHNT and CDR2 YYREEE (reference sequence). This CDR3 is built from 13 residues. This CDR3 is CASSPVRGYGYTF. CDR3 DNA sequence: TGTGCCAGCAGCCCCGTTAGGGGATATGGCTACACCTTC. Looking up the rest from reference TRBV5-4 and TRBJ1-2 gives the full variable domain: ETGVTQSPTHLIKTRGQQVTLRCSSQSGHNTVSWYQQALGQGPQFIFQYYREEENGRGNFPPRFSGLQFPNYSSELNVNALELDDSALYLCASSPVRGYGYTFGSGTRLTVV.

The J gene is TRBJ2-6, the V gene TRBV11-2; D gene ambiguous. CDR1 and CDR2 (germline): SGHAT, FQNNGV. The CDR3 extends over 16 amino acids. V dropped 3 bases and J dropped 5 bases, with 14 bases sitting between them. Written as DNA, the CDR3 is TGTGCCAGCAGCTTTCCCGGCCTTCGGAGGGCCAACGTCCTGACTTTC. Its protein is CASSFPGLRRANVLTF.

This clonotype has more than one count but fewer than ten. V gene TRBV14 combines with J gene TRBJ2-7, with D hard to call. The V and J ends lost 5 bases and 4 bases respectively, with 12 bases between them. The V gene's germline CDR1 is SGHDN and CDR2 FVKESK. This CDR3 comprises 13 residues. The CDR3 DNA is TGTGCCAGCAGCAAACGTCGAGCATACGAGCAGTACTTC. Translated: CASSKRRAYEQYF.

This clonotype turned up a few times. V usage is TRBV20-1 and J usage is TRBJ2-7; maybe TRBD2 (6 bases). The ends were cut back, 3 bases at V and 0 bases at J, with 9 bases in the middle. This CDR3 comprises 13 residues. Per germline, CDR1 DFQATT and CDR2 SNEGSKA (reference sequence). The CDR3 spells CSASGGTSYEQYF. CDR3 sequence (DNA): TGCAGTGCTAGTGGCGGGACCTCCTACGAGCAGTACTTC.

The CDR3 DNA reads TGTGCCAGCACCGAGGAAGTGGGCAATCAGCCCCAGCATTTT. Protein: CASTEEVGNQPQHF. This chain connects TRBV2 to TRBJ1-5; D ambiguous. With 7 bases removed from V and 2 bases from J, the gap between germline ends came to 12 bases. The V gene's germline CDR1 is SNHLY and CDR2 FYNNEI. The CDR3 totals 14 residues.

This chain joins TRBV14 and TRBJ2-5; 9 nucleotides line up with TRBD2. Trimming cost V 4 bases and J 7 bases; bases outside gene matches: 7. The germline gives CDR1 SGHDN, CDR2 FVKESK. The CDR3 extends over 14 amino acids. The CDR3 nucleotides are TGTGCCAGCAGCCCTCTAGCGGGACGGGGGACCCAGTACTTC. This encodes CASSPLAGRGTQYF.

Only a few counts were recorded for this clonotype. The genes are TRBV24-1 and TRBJ2-3; D ambiguous. Germline V lookup: CDR1 KGHDR, CDR2 SFDVKD. V was pared by 9 bases and J by 1 base, with 10 bases between. This CDR3 is 13 amino acids long. CDR3 protein: CATGKAGTDTQYF. CDR3 sequence (DNA): TGTGCCACCGGGAAGGCGGGCACAGATACGCAGTATTTT.

The chain uses TRBV7-9 and TRBJ1-2; a weak D match, TRBD1 (6 bases). CDR1 is SEHNR, CDR2 FQNEAQ, per germline (reference sequence). The V end was cut by 5 bases, the J end by 2 bases, with 15 bases between. The CDR3 is 15 amino acids. CDR3 in amino acids: CASSTSNTGNYGYTF. The CDR3 nucleotides read TGTGCCAGCAGCACAAGTAACACAGGGAACTATGGCTACACCTTC.

In the case of this clonotype: A read error may account for a junction end that differs from germline. This chain joins TRBV6-5 and TRBJ2-7; weak D call: TRBD1 (5 bases). The germline V gene has CDR1 MNHEY and CDR2 SVGAGI. The CDR3 extends over 15 amino acids. Here the CDR3 reads CASSYSGQGTYGQYF. In DNA form, the CDR3 reads TGTGCCAGCAGTTATTCCGGGCAGGGAACCTACGGGCAGTACTTC.

The chain carries TRBV27 and TRBJ2-7; 7 bases align to TRBD1. The J call is doubtful: the DNA matches TRBJ2-5 better. This CDR3 has 14 amino acids. The germline CDR1 and CDR2 sequences are MNHEY and SMNVEV (reference sequence). CDR3 amino acids: CASSTGDLTATQYF. The CDR3 coding sequence is TGTGCCAGCAGTACAGGGGATTTGACGGCGACCCAGTACTTC.